The 13 T cell receptor beta chains listed next were all sequenced from one sample in a study of long-term antiretroviral therapy in people with HIV. Runs used v3.0 of the immunoSEQ assay and were done at survey level. Sequenced by immunoSEQ multiplex PCR; TCRdb stores in-frame clones only, minus some. The sample contains some 25,000 clones, about 80% of which appear only once. Material: unsorted PBMCs, obtained 0.7 years before starting antiretroviral therapy. All receptors derive from a man aged 30 to 39 with HIV.

CDR3 sequence: CASSFLGRSYEQYF. CDR3 nucleotides: TGTGCCAGCAGCTTTCTTGGGCGGAGCTACGAGCAGTACTTC. The V call is TRBV5-8, the J call TRBJ2-7; D call uncertain. This CDR3 is 14 amino acids long. Germline V gives CDR1 SGHTS, CDR2 YDEGEE. V lost 2 bases to trimming and J lost 3 bases, with 12 bases between them.

The gene calls are TRBV19 and TRBJ1-4; maybe TRBD1 (5 bases). The V end was cut by 3 bases, the J end by 8 bases, with 10 bases between. The CDR3 runs 13 residues. The germline CDR1 and CDR2 sequences are LNHDA and SQIVND (reference sequence). The CDR3 nucleotides read TGTGCCAGTAGTATTCGGGGACGGGAAAAACTGTTTTTT. As protein: CASSIRGREKLFF.

Only one count was recorded for this clone. The chain uses TRBV7-6 and TRBJ2-7; the D is unclear. Germline V gene data show CDR1 as SGHVS and CDR2 as FNYEAQ. The CDR3 is 15 residues long. Trimming took 0 bases from V and 3 from J, leaving 12 bases between them. CDR3 sequence: CASSLAAGSDYEQYF. The CDR3 DNA is TGTGCCAGCAGCTTAGCGGCAGGATCGGACTACGAGCAGTACTTC.

Only a few counts were recorded for this clone. This chain connects TRBV7-9 to TRBJ1-4; TRBD1 aligns across 9 bases. The CDR3 sequence is 16 residues long. Germline trimming cut 5 bases from V and 8 bases from J; bases unmatched to any gene: 12. Germline assignment: CDR1 SEHNR and CDR2 FQNEAQ (reference sequence). Here the CDR3 DNA reads TGTGCCAGCAGCCCCGGGACAGGGAACGAAGAGGAAAAACTGTTTTTT. This codes for CASSPGTGNEEEKLFF.

This rearrangement joins TRBV7-9 to TRBJ2-1; 11 bases agree with TRBD2. Trimming took 5 bases from V and 6 from J; bases not matched to a gene: 6. Germline V gene data show CDR1 as SEHNR and CDR2 as FQNEAQ (reference sequence). This CDR3 region has 15 residues. CDR3 residues: CASSVRGTSGNEQFF. The CDR3 DNA is TGTGCCAGCAGCGTGCGGGGGACTAGCGGCAATGAGCAGTTCTTC.

The rearrangement joins TRBV25-1 to TRBJ2-1; a weak D match, TRBD2 (6 bases). The CDR3 is 11 amino acids. V dropped 7 bases and J dropped 9 bases, with 10 bases sitting between them. CDR1 and CDR2 (germline): MGHDK, SYGVNS. The DNA for the CDR3 is TGTGCCAGCACTCGAGCGGGTGAGCAGTTCTTC. This translates into CASTRAGEQFF.

V usage is TRBV7-9 and J usage is TRBJ2-1; D is unclear. CDR1 is SEHNR and CDR2 is FQNEAQ in the germline V gene (reference sequence). The CDR3 length is 14 residues. V was clipped by 5 bases and J by 5 bases, with 13 bases between them. The CDR3 spells CASSPQATNNEQFF. CDR3 bases: TGTGCCAGCAGCCCTCAGGCCACCAACAATGAGCAGTTCTTC.

V and J are TRBV29-1 and TRBJ2-3; 8 bases match TRBD1. The CDR3 consists of 14 residues. Germline CDR1 SQVTM, CDR2 ANQGSEA. Unmatched junction bases numbered 13, after V lost 7 bases and J lost 7 bases. The chain's CDR3 is CSAAPGTGTNTQYF. CDR3 sequence (DNA): TGCAGCGCCGCCCCCGGGACAGGTACCAATACGCAGTATTTT.

The chain links TRBV28 to TRBJ1-4; D is perhaps TRBD1 (5 bases). With 2 bases removed from V and 12 bases from J, the gap between germline ends came to 7 bases. CDR3 size: 11 residues. CDR1 and CDR2 from the germline V gene are MDHEN and SYDVKM. This chain's CDR3 is CASSLPGELFF. CDR3 DNA: TGTGCCAGCAGTTTACCGGGGGAACTGTTTTTT.

This clone was seen only a few times. Other DNA sequences within the sample encode an identical CDR3. The rearrangement links TRBV7-2 to TRBJ2-7; D is ambiguous. The CDR3 sequence is 12 residues long. Per the germline V gene, CDR1 is SGHTA and CDR2 is FQGNSA. V shed 4 bases and J shed 5 bases, with 9 bases lying between them. CDR3 loop: CASSSSRDEQYF. CDR3 coding DNA: TGTGCCAGCAGCTCGTCCCGCGACGAGCAGTACTTC.

The CDR3 protein is CASSFRQPQHF. The CDR3 DNA follows: TGTGCCAGCAGTTTTCGTCAGCCCCAGCATTTT. This chain joins TRBV28 and TRBJ1-5; unclear D gene. Germline CDR1 reads MDHEN; CDR2 reads SYDVKM. CDR3 length equals 11 residues. Trimming pared 3 bases from V and 6 bases from J, leaving 3 bases between.

This clone is judged medium-sized. V and J are TRBV18 and TRBJ2-7; D gene uncertain. The CDR3 runs to 18 residues. Germline CDR1 reads KGHSH; CDR2 reads LQKENI. The V gene lost 3 bases and the J gene lost 0 bases, with 21 bases spanning the gap. CDR3 coding DNA: TGTGCCAGCTCACCGGACGTGGGTCTTCGTAGGAGCTCCTACGAGCAGTACTTC. Translation: CASSPDVGLRRSSYEQYF.

This chain connects TRBV5-1 to TRBJ1-1; possible D gene TRBD1, 6 bases. The germline CDR1 and CDR2 sequences are SGHRS and YFSETQ. The CDR3 is made up of 15 amino acids. V gave up 0 bases and J gave up 5 bases, with 14 bases separating them. The CDR3 bases are TGCGCCAGCAGCTTGGGGTTACAGGGTGGGACTGAAGCTTTCTTT. This sequence encodes CASSLGLQGGTEAFF.